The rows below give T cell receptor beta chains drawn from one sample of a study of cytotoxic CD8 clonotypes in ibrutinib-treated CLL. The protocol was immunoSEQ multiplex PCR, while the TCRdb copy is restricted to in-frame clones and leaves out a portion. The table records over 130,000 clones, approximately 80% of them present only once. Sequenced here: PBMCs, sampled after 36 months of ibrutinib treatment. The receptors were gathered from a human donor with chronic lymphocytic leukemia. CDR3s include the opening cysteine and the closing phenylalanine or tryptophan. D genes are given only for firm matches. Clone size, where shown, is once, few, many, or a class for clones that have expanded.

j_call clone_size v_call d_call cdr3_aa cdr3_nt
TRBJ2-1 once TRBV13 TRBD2 CASSPRTSGSLVNEQFF TGTGCCAGCAGCCCAAGGACTAGCGGGAGTCTTGTAAATGAGCAGTTCTTC
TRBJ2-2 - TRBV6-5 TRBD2 CASSYAGGYTGELFF TGTGCCAGCAGTTACGCGGGAGGATACACCGGGGAGCTGTTTTTT
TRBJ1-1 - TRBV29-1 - CSVRGTTEAFF TGCAGCGTTAGGGGCACGACTGAAGCTTTCTTT
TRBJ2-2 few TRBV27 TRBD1 CASSWTGGGGELFF TGTGCCAGCAGTTGGACAGGGGGCGGCGGGGAGCTGTTTTTT
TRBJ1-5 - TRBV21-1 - CASSPKGGGAAYHQPQHF TGTGCCAGCAGCCCAAAGGGGGGAGGGGCGGCATATCATCAGCCCCAGCATTTT
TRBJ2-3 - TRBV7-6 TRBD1 CASSGDRATIADTQYF TGTGCCAGCAGCGGAGACAGGGCTACAATAGCAGATACGCAGTATTTT
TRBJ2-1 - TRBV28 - CASSRTGNNEQFF TGTGCCAGCAGTCGTACAGGGAACAATGAGCAGTTCTTC
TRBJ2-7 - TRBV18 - CASSPGSYEQYF TGTGCCAGCTCCCCCGGCTCCTACGAGCAGTACTTC
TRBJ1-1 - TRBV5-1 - CASSARQNTEAFF TGCGCCAGCAGCGCAAGACAGAACACTGAAGCTTTCTTT
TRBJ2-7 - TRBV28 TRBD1 CASGTGRAYEQYF TGTGCCAGTGGGACAGGTAGAGCCTACGAGCAGTACTTC
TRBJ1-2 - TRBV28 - CASEQGNYGYTF TGTGCCAGCGAACAGGGAAACTATGGCTACACCTTC
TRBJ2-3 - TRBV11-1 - CASSSGKPGLSTDTQYF TGTGCCAGCAGCTCCGGCAAGCCGGGACTTAGCACAGATACGCAGTATTTT
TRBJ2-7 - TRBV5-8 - CASSLRYEQYF TGTGCCAGCAGCTTGAGGTACGAGCAGTACTTC
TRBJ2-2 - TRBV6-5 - CASSKAGELFF TGTGCCAGCAGCAAAGCCGGGGAGCTGTTTTTT
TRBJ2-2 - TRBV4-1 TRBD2 CASSPGTSDTGELFF TGCGCCAGCAGCCCCGGGACTAGCGACACCGGGGAGCTGTTTTTT
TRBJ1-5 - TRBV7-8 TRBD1 CASSPQGQGMNQPQHF TGTGCCAGCAGCCCGCAGGGACAGGGGATGAATCAGCCCCAGCATTTT
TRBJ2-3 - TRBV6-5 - CASSYSEADTQYF TGTGCCAGCAGTTACTCCGAGGCAGATACGCAGTATTTT
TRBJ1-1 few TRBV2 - CASRMTGRNTEAFF TGTGCCAGCAGGATGACAGGAAGAAACACTGAAGCTTTCTTT
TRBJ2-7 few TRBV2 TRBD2 CASTRTSGSYEQYF TGTGCCAGCACCCGGACTAGCGGGAGCTACGAGCAGTACTTC
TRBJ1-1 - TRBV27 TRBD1 CASSWDRVTEAFF TGTGCCAGCAGTTGGGACAGGGTCACTGAAGCTTTCTTT
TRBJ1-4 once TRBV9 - CASSVGAGSNEKLFF TGTGCCAGCAGCGTGGGGGCAGGTTCTAATGAAAAACTGTTTTTT
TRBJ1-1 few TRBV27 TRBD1 CASSVDRMNTEAFF TGTGCCAGCAGTGTGGACAGGATGAACACTGAAGCTTTCTTT
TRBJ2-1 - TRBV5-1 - CASSLEPGSYNEQFF TGCGCCAGCAGCTTGGAGCCGGGATCCTACAATGAGCAGTTCTTC
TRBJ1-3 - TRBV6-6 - CASSYRGNTIYF TGTGCCAGCAGTTACAGGGGAAACACCATATATTTT
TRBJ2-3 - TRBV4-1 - CASTQVGTDTQYF TGCGCCAGCACCCAGGTCGGAACAGATACGCAGTATTTT
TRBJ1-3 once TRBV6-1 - CASRLAGTTGNTIYF TGTGCCAGCAGACTTGCCGGGACCACTGGAAACACCATATATTTT
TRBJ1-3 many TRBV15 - CATAEDSGNTIYF TGTGCCACGGCGGAAGATTCTGGAAACACCATATATTTT
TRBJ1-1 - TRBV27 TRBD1 CASSFPGGTEAFF TGTGCCAGCAGTTTCCCAGGGGGCACTGAAGCTTTCTTT
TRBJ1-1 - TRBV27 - CASSLRGARGAFF TGTGCCAGCAGTTTACGGGGGGCTAGAGGAGCTTTCTTT
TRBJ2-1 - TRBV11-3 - CASRSTGYNEQFF TGTGCCAGCAGATCGACAGGATACAATGAGCAGTTCTTC
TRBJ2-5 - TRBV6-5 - CASSYLLWPETQYF TGTGCCAGCAGTTACCTCCTATGGCCCGAGACCCAGTACTTC
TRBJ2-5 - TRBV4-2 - CASSQDAAGKETQYF TGTGCCAGCAGCCAAGATGCGGCTGGAAAAGAGACCCAGTACTTC
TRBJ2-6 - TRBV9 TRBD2 CASSLWTSGAGANVLTF TGTGCCAGCAGCCTGTGGACTAGCGGGGCTGGGGCCAACGTCCTGACTTTC
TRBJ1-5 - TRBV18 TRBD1 CASSEWTGGNQPQHF TGTGCCAGCTCAGAATGGACAGGAGGCAATCAGCCCCAGCATTTT
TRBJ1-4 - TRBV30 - CAWSVFENEKLFF TGTGCCTGGAGTGTATTTGAGAATGAAAAACTGTTTTTT
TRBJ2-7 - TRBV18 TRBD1 CASSPPSGGAHEQYF TGTGCCAGCTCACCACCCTCAGGGGGAGCCCACGAGCAGTACTTC
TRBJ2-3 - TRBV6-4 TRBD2 CASSPTSGSPDTQYF TGTGCCAGCAGTCCGACTAGCGGGAGCCCAGATACGCAGTATTTT
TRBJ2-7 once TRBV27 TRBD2 CASSFGLAGAYEQYF TGTGCCAGCAGTTTCGGACTAGCGGGAGCCTACGAGCAGTACTTC
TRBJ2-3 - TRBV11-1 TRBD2 CASSRLTSGRTADTQYF TGTGCCAGCAGTCGCTTGACTAGCGGGAGGACCGCAGATACGCAGTATTTT
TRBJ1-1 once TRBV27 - CASSLLANTEAFF TGTGCCAGCAGTTTATTGGCGAACACTGAAGCTTTCTTT
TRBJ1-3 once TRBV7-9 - CASSDTGGGNTIYF TGTGCCAGCAGCGACACAGGCGGTGGAAACACCATATATTTT
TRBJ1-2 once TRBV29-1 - CSVENRANYGYTF TGCAGCGTTGAAAACAGAGCTAACTATGGCTACACCTTC
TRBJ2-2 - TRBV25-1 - CASPWHSNKNTGELFF TGTGCCAGCCCCTGGCATTCGAACAAGAACACCGGGGAGCTGTTTTTT